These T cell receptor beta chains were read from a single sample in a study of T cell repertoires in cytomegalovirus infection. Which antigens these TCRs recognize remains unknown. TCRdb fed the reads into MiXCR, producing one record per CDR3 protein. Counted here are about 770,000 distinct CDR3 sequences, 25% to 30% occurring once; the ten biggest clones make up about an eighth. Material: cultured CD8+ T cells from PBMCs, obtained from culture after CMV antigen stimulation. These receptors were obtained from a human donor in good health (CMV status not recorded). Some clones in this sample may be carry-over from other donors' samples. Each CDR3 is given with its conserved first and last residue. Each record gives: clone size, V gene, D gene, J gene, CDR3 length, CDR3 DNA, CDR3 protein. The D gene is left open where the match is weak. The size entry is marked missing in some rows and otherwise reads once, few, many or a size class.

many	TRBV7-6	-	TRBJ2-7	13	TGTGCCAGCAGCTTAGCCATGGGCTACGAGCAGTACTTC	CASSLAMGYEQYF
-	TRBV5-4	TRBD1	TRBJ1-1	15	TGTGCCAGCAGCTTTGGGACAGGGGTGAACACTGAAGCTTTCTTT	CASSFGTGVNTEAFF
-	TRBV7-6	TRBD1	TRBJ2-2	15	TGTGCCAGCAGCCTGACAGGGTCGAACACCGGGGAGCTGTTTTTT	CASSLTGSNTGELFF
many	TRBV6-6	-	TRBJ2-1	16	TGTGCCAGCAGTGGTATATCAGGGGCATCCTACAATGAGCAGTTCTTC	CASSGISGASYNEQFF
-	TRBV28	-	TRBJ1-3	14	TGTGCCAGCAGTCCCGGGACAAAGGGAAACACCATATATTTT	CASSPGTKGNTIYF
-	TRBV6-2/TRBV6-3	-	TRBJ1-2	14	TGTGCCAGCAGTTACAACAGAAAGAACTATGGCTACACCTTC	CASSYNRKNYGYTF
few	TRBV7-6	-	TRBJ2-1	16	TGTGCCAGCAGCTTAGCGGAGGGGCCTCCAGCCAATGAGCAGTTCTTC	CASSLAEGPPANEQFF
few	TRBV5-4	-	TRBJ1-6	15	TGTGCCAGCAGCCCGGCGGGACGGTATAATTCACCCCTCCACTTT	CASSPAGRYNSPLHF
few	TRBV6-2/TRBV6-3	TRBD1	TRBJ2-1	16	TGTGCCAGCAGTTACTCCGGGACAGCCCCCTACAATGAGCAGTTCTTC	CASSYSGTAPYNEQFF
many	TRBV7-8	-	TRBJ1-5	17	TGTGCCAGCAGCGTCTTAAACAGGGAGTATAGCAATCAGCCCCAGCATTTT	CASSVLNREYSNQPQHF
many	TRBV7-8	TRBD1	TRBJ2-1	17	TGTGCCAGCAGAATTTTGCCCCAGGGGGTCCGGAACAATGAGCAGTTCTTC	CASRILPQGVRNNEQFF
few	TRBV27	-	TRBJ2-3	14	TGTGCCAGCAGTCAGGGCCATCGGGTAGATACGCAGTATTTT	CASSQGHRVDTQYF
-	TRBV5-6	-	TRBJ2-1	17	TGTGCCGTAAGCTTGACGGGGGGCGGACAGCTCTACAATGAGCAGTTCTTC	CAVSLTGGGQLYNEQFF
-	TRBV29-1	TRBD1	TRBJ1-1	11	TGCAGCGTTGTCAGGGGGACTGAAGCTTTCTTT	CSVVRGTEAFF
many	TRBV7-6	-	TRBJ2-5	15	TGTGCCAGCAGCTTTGGGGCAGGGGGGCAAGAGACCCAGTACTTC	CASSFGAGGQETQYF
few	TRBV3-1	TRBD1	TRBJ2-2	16	TGTGCCAGCAGCCAACCGGACAGGGGGCGCGCCGGGGAGCTGTTTTTT	CASSQPDRGRAGELFF
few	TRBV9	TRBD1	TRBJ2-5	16	TGTGCCAGCAGCCCATCTGGGGCAGGGGGCGCGGAGACCCAGTACTTC	CASSPSGAGGAETQYF
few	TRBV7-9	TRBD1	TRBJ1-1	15	TGTGCCAGCAGCCTAACGAAGGGGGCGAACACTGAAGCTTTCTTT	CASSLTKGANTEAFF
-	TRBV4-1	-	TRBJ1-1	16	TGCGCCAGCAGCCAAGTTGATATCCAGGAGCACACTGAAGCTTTCTTT	CASSQVDIQEHTEAFF
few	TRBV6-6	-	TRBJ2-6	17	TGTGCCAGTTTAAGGGAGGTACCCCCCTCTGGGGCCAACGTCCTGACTTTC	CASLREVPPSGANVLTF
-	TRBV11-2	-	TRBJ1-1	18	TGTGCCAGCAGCTTAAGGGAGCAGGCCCTTAGTCTGGACACTGAAGCTTTCTTT	CASSLREQALSLDTEAFF
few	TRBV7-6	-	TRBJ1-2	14	TGTGCCAGCAGCTTAGCGGAGGCAGTCTATGGCTACACCTTC	CASSLAEAVYGYTF
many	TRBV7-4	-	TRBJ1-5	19	TGTGCCAGCAGCTTCAGGAAGGCCCAGGATCGTTCCGGCAATCAGCCCCAGCATTTT	CASSFRKAQDRSGNQPQHF
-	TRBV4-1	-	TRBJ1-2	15	TGCGCCAGCAGCCACCCCGCCAGCCAGTCCTATGGCTACACCTTC	CASSHPASQSYGYTF
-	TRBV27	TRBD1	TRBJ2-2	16	TGTGCCAGCAGTACTCAGGGGGCCGGATTAGCCGGGGAGCTGTTTTTT	CASSTQGAGLAGELFF
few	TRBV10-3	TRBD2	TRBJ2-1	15	TGTGCCATCAGTGAGCTAGCGGGGTCCTACAATGAGCAGTTCTTC	CAISELAGSYNEQFF
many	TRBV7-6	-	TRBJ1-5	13	TGTGCCAGCAGCCTAACAGGGTCTCAGCCCCAGCATTTT	CASSLTGSQPQHF
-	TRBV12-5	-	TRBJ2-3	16	TGTGCTAGTGCCTTCGGGCGGGAAAGCCACACAGATACGCAGTATTTT	CASAFGRESHTDTQYF
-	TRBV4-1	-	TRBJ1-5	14	TGCGCCAGCAGCCAAGGACAGCCCAATCAGCCCCAGCATTTT	CASSQGQPNQPQHF
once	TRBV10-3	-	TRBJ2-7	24	TGTGCCATCAGTGAGGAGGAGTTCCGGAAAGGGGTCGTCGGGCGGGGTACGGTCTCCTACGAGCAGTACTTC	CAISEEEFRKGVVGRGTVSYEQYF
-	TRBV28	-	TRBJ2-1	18	TGTGCCAGCAGTTTGCCTCTTCTTCCGGGGGGCCCCTACAATGAGCAGTTCTTC	CASSLPLLPGGPYNEQFF
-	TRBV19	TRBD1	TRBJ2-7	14	TGTGCCAGTAGGGAGACAGGGGGCGGCTACGAGCAGTACTTC	CASRETGGGYEQYF
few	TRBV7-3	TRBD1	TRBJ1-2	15	TGTGCCAGCAGCTTAAATCCAGGGGGGGACTATGGCTACACCTTC	CASSLNPGGDYGYTF
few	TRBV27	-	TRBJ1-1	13	TGTGCCAGCAGTTCCACAGGGTACAATGAAGCTTTCTTT	CASSSTGYNEAFF
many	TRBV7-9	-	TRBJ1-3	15	TGTGCCAGCAGCTTAAGAAGGGCTACTGGAAACACCATATATTTT	CASSLRRATGNTIYF
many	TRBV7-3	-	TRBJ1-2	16	TGTGCCAGCAGCCCCAATCCGACGGGCCCTAACTATGGCTACACCTTC	CASSPNPTGPNYGYTF
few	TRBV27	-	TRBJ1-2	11	TGTGCTTGCTGGGGGGCAATAGGCTACACCTTC	CACWGAIGYTF
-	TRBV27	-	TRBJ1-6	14	TGTGCCACCAGAGAGGGCAACTATAATTCACCCCTCCACTTT	CATREGNYNSPLHF
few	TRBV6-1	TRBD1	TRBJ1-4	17	TGTGCCAGCAGGGCCGGGACAGGGATCGGAACTAATGAAAAACTGTTTTTT	CASRAGTGIGTNEKLFF
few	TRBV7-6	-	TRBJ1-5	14	TGTGCCAGCAGCTCCCGTTCTCATAGGCAGCCCCAGCATTTT	CASSSRSHRQPQHF
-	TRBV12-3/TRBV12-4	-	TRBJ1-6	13	TGTGCCAGCAGTCCAAGTTCTAATTCACCCCTCCACTTT	CASSPSSNSPLHF
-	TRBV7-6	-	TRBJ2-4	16	TGTGCCAGCAGCTTAAGCAGGACAACTTCCAAAAACATTCAGTACTTC	CASSLSRTTSKNIQYF
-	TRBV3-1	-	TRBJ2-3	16	TGTGCCAGCAGCCAAGTCCCTAGCGCCTTCACAGATACGCAGTATTTT	CASSQVPSAFTDTQYF